Each of the 27 T cell receptor beta chains below was sequenced from the same sample in a study of neoadjuvant nivolumab and ipilimumab in lung cancer. Sequencing was performed with immunoSEQ multiplex PCR; in TCRdb, only in-frame clones are kept and a portion is missing. The table records some 50,000 clones, 85% to 90% of them present only once. Sequenced material: blood, taken before neoadjuvant nivolumab, alone or with ipilimumab. Receptor source: an adult with non-small cell lung cancer. Some clones in this sample may be carry-over from other donors' samples.

The V gene is TRBV7-9, the J gene TRBJ1-1, with D unresolved. V dropped 1 base and J dropped 5 bases, with 11 bases sitting between them. The CDR3 consists of 14 residues. CDR1 and CDR2 (germline): SEHNR, FQNEAQ (reference sequence). The CDR3 is CASSLVPGFTEAFF. In DNA form, the CDR3 reads TGTGCCAGCAGCTTAGTGCCAGGCTTTACTGAAGCTTTCTTT.

The gene calls are TRBV7-2 and TRBJ2-7; 10 bases align to TRBD2. V was clipped by 6 bases and J by 3 bases; unmatched bases: 8. Germline values: CDR1 SGHTA, CDR2 FQGNSA. This CDR3 is 15 amino acids long. The CDR3 protein is CASSRFLAGVYEQYF. The DNA of the CDR3 is TGTGCCAGCAGTCGCTTTCTAGCGGGAGTCTACGAGCAGTACTTC.

This rearrangement joins TRBV7-9 to TRBJ2-5, with 13 bases that match TRBD2. Losses at the gene ends were 7 bases for V and 0 bases for J; bases not matched to a gene: 2. The germline V gene has CDR1 SEHNR and CDR2 FQNEAQ (reference sequence). The CDR3 extends over 15 amino acids. The CDR3 reads CASNGLAGDQETQYF. DNA of the CDR3: TGTGCCAGCAACGGACTAGCGGGGGACCAAGAGACCCAGTACTTC. Full variable domain (missing parts from reference TRBV7-9 and TRBJ2-5): DTGVSQNPRHKITKRGQNVTFRCDPISEHNRLYWYRQTLGQGPEFLTYFQNEAQLEKSRLLSDRFSAERPKGSFSTLEIQRTEQGDSAMYLCASNGLAGDQETQYFGPGTRLLVL.

The genes are TRBV5-5 and TRBJ1-1, with unresolved D. The CDR3 runs 14 residues. Trimming removed 2 bases at V and 4 bases at J, with 12 bases between. Germline V gives CDR1 SGHKS, CDR2 YYEKEE (reference sequence). DNA of the CDR3: TGTGCCAGCAGCTTTCAAAGGGTGGTCACTGAAGCTTTCTTT. As protein: CASSFQRVVTEAFF.

The genes are TRBV20-1 and TRBJ2-3; no clear D. This CDR3 comprises 11 residues. From germline, CDR1 is DFQATT and CDR2 SNEGSKA (reference sequence). Trimming pared 7 bases from V and 11 bases from J, leaving 16 bases between. Written as DNA, the CDR3 is TGCAGTGTCAAGGACCCTCCGGGGCAGTATTTT. It encodes CSVKDPPGQYF.

V and J are TRBV29-1 and TRBJ2-7; TRBD1 matches 7 bases. The CDR3 is 12 residues long. V shed 7 bases and J 1 base; nucleotides not matched to a gene: 4. Germline loops: CDR1 SQVTM, CDR2 ANQGSEA. The CDR3 bases are TGCAGCGCTAAGACAGGGTCCTACGAGCAGTACTTC. Its protein is CSAKTGSYEQYF.

V usage is TRBV11-2 and J usage is TRBJ1-2; weak D call: TRBD1 (6 bases). Germline-derived CDR1 and CDR2 are SGHAT and FQNNGV. The CDR3 is 13 amino acids. Trimming removed 5 bases from V and 6 bases from J, with 13 bases in between. The CDR3 region has the DNA TGTGCCAGCAGCCCCGACAGGACCCATGGCTACACCTTC. It yields the protein CASSPDRTHGYTF.

This clone was observed a single time. V gene TRBV19 combines with J gene TRBJ2-7, with D perhaps being TRBD1 or TRBD2 (5 bases each). Germline CDR1 and CDR2: LNHDA and SQIVND (reference sequence). This CDR3 has 14 amino acids. V lost 5 bases to trimming and J lost 3 bases, with 14 bases between them. This chain's CDR3 is CASSQRDGDYEQYF. The CDR3 DNA is TGTGCCAGTAGTCAACGGGACGGAGACTACGAGCAGTACTTC.

The V call is TRBV5-4, the J call TRBJ1-2; 7 bases map to TRBD1. Trimming cost V 3 bases and J 4 bases; bases outside gene matches: 12. Per the germline V gene, CDR1 is SGHNT and CDR2 is YYREEE (reference sequence). CDR3 size: 16 residues. DNA of the CDR3: TGTGCCAGCAGCTCCCTGGACAGGCGCCACCTCTATGGCTACACCTTC. This encodes CASSSLDRRHLYGYTF.

The chain recombines TRBV27 with TRBJ2-7, with D hard to call. Per the germline V gene, CDR1 is MNHEY and CDR2 is SMNVEV (reference sequence). Deletions cut 6 bases from V and 1 base from J, with 10 bases between. The CDR3 runs 13 residues. In DNA, the CDR3 is TGTGCCAGCAGCCCCTTATTGTCCTACGAGCAGTACTTC. This codes for CASSPLLSYEQYF.

The CDR3 coding sequence is TGTGCCAGCAGCAAGAGACGGGACACATCTAACTATGGCTACACCTTC. This translates into CASSKRRDTSNYGYTF. V is TRBV7-9 and J is TRBJ1-2, with a tentative D call TRBD1 (6 bases). Per germline, CDR1 SEHNR and CDR2 FQNEAQ (reference sequence). The CDR3 loop spans 16 amino acids. Trimming left V 5 bases short and J 0 bases short, with 16 bases between. The full variable domain, in which reference TRBV7-9 and TRBJ1-2 provide the parts outside the CDR3, is DTGVSQNPRHKITKRGQNVTFRCDPISEHNRLYWYRQTLGQGPEFLTYFQNEAQLEKSRLLSDRFSAERPKGSFSTLEIQRTEQGDSAMYLCASSKRRDTSNYGYTFGSGTRLTVV.

The gene calls are TRBV7-2 and TRBJ2-3; weak D call: TRBD1 (6 bases). Germline CDR1 SGHTA, CDR2 FQGNSA. The length of the CDR3 is 13 residues. The V end was cut by 3 bases, the J end by 6 bases, with 10 bases between. This chain's CDR3 is CASSFGQRDTQYF. The CDR3 coding sequence is TGTGCCAGCAGCTTCGGACAGCGGGATACGCAGTATTTT.

This sequence joins TRBV6-1 and TRBJ2-1, with TRBD1 matching 11 bases. This CDR3 contains 15 residues. Trimming removed 7 bases from V and 7 bases from J; junction bases left unmatched: 9. CDR1 and CDR2 (germline): MNHNS, SASEGT. The CDR3, as DNA: TGTGCCAGCATGGATGGACAGGGGGCGATGAATGAGCAGTTCTTC. It yields the protein CASMDGQGAMNEQFF.

The genes are TRBV11-2 and TRBJ2-7; no definite D call. Germline CDR1 reads SGHAT; CDR2 reads FQNNGV. Trimming took 5 bases from V and 3 from J, leaving 5 bases between them. This CDR3 region has 11 residues. The CDR3 DNA reads as TGTGCCAGCAGCCAAAGCTACGAGCAGTACTTC. Translating gives CASSQSYEQYF. The variable domain in full, with the rest retrieved from reference TRBV11-2 and TRBJ2-7, is EAGVAQSPRYKIIEKRQSVAFWCNPISGHATLYWYQQILGQGPKLLIQFQNNGVVDDSQLPKDRFSAERLKGVDSTLKIQPAKLEDSAVYLCASSQSYEQYFGPGTRLTVT.

The chain couples TRBV19 to TRBJ1-5; D possibly corresponds to TRBD1 (6 bases). Trimming took 6 bases from V and 8 from J, leaving 14 bases between them. The CDR3 has 13 residues. In germline, CDR1 is LNHDA, CDR2 SQIVND (reference sequence). CDR3 bases: TGTGCCAGTAGGCCTGAGAGGGGGAAGCCCCAGCATTTT. Amino acids: CASRPERGKPQHF.

The chain carries TRBV5-1 and TRBJ2-3, with 7 bases fitting TRBD2. Germline V gene data show CDR1 as SGHRS and CDR2 as YFSETQ. The CDR3 extends over 14 amino acids. The junction had 3 bases not matched to a gene; V was cut back by 3 bases and J by 2 bases. The CDR3 DNA is TGCGCCAGCAGCTCACGGGACTACACAGATACGCAGTATTTT. This encodes CASSSRDYTDTQYF.

This rearrangement joins TRBV15 to TRBJ1-1, with D unresolved. There are 15 residues in the CDR3. V lost 0 bases and J 6 bases, leaving 14 bases between the germline ends. Germline V gene sequence: CDR1 LNHNV, CDR2 YYDKDF (reference sequence). CDR3 DNA sequence: TGTGCCACCAGCAGAGACGCGCTAAACACCGCTGAAGCTTTCTTT. Translated: CATSRDALNTAEAFF.

The rearrangement links TRBV18 to TRBJ2-5, with 11 bases fitting TRBD2. V shed 2 bases, J shed 2 bases, and the junction held 1 base outside the gene matches. The CDR3 consists of 15 residues. Looked up from germline, CDR1 is KGHSH and CDR2 is LQKENI. Written as DNA, the CDR3 is TGTGCCAGCTCACCAGGGACTAGCGGACAAGAGACCCAGTACTTC. Translated: CASSPGTSGQETQYF. Full variable domain (missing parts from reference TRBV18 and TRBJ2-5): NAGVMQNPRHLVRRRGQEARLRCSPMKGHSHVYWYRQLPEEGLKFMVYLQKENIIDESGMPKERFSAEFPKEGPSILRIQQVVRGDSAAYFCASSPGTSGQETQYFGPGTRLLVL.

This sequence joins TRBV5-6 and TRBJ1-5; D is unclear. The V end lost 4 bases, the J end lost 4 bases, and 6 bases lay between the germline ends. CDR3 length: 12 amino acids. Germline V gives CDR1 SGHDT, CDR2 YYEEEE. CDR3 region: CASSRLNQPQHF. The CDR3, as DNA: TGTGCCAGCAGCCGACTGAATCAGCCCCAGCATTTT.

This chain links TRBV6-5 with TRBJ2-3, with a tentative D call TRBD1 (7 bases). V gave up 5 bases and J gave up 6 bases, with 18 bases separating them. This CDR3 comprises 15 residues. CDR1 is MNHEY, CDR2 SVGAGI, per germline. The CDR3: CASSTPTGRSDTQYF. For the CDR3, the DNA is TGTGCCAGCAGTACCCCGACAGGGAGGTCCGATACGCAGTATTTT.

The chain is built from TRBV9 and TRBJ2-7, with D hard to call. The germline V gene encodes CDR1 SGDLS and CDR2 YYNGEE. Trimming took off 4 bases at V and 1 base at J, with 9 bases between the two ends. This CDR3 has 13 amino acids. CDR3 in amino acids: CASSTTVSYEQYF. The CDR3 DNA reads TGTGCCAGCAGCACGACGGTGTCCTACGAGCAGTACTTC.

This chain links TRBV18 with TRBJ2-3; 11 nucleotides line up with TRBD2. With 6 bases clipped from V and 6 bases from J, the junction kept 5 bases outside the gene matches. Germline lookup yields CDR1 KGHSH and CDR2 LQKENI. The CDR3 extends over 14 amino acids. The CDR3 reads CASSGTSGWDTQYF. The CDR3 coding sequence is TGTGCCAGCTCGGGGACTAGCGGCTGGGATACGCAGTATTTT.

The chain couples TRBV6-1 to TRBJ2-1; 8 bases agree with TRBD2. The CDR3 totals 15 residues. V shed 4 bases, J shed 3 bases, and the junction held 5 bases outside the gene matches. Germline V CDR1 and CDR2: MNHNS, SASEGT. This CDR3 is CASSGGTSGYNEQFF. The CDR3 coding sequence is TGTGCCAGCAGTGGAGGTACTAGCGGCTACAATGAGCAGTTCTTC.

The chain is built from TRBV29-1 and TRBJ2-4, with TRBD2 matching 7 bases. Germline values: CDR1 SQVTM, CDR2 ANQGSEA. This CDR3 is 13 amino acids long. The V segment lost 4 bases and the J segment 7 bases; nucleotides outside the gene matches: 7. The CDR3 DNA reads TGCAGCGTTGGTCCGGGGAGGGCGAACATTCAGTACTTC. Its protein is CSVGPGRANIQYF.

The V gene is TRBV30, the J gene TRBJ2-3; 10 bases match TRBD1. Germline V gene sequence: CDR1 GTSNPN, CDR2 SVGIG (reference sequence). The CDR3 is 16 amino acids. V lost 3 bases, J lost 8 bases, and 14 bases stayed unmatched. CDR3 sequence reads: CAWSTGTGARGGTQYF. The CDR3 nucleotides read TGTGCCTGGAGCACCGGGACAGGGGCGAGGGGTGGTACGCAGTATTTT.

The chain combines TRBV7-2 with TRBJ2-7, with 9 bases fitting TRBD2. This CDR3 contains 14 residues. The germline V gene has CDR1 SGHTA and CDR2 FQGNSA. V lost 5 bases, J lost 7 bases, and 9 bases stayed unmatched. The CDR3 bases are TGTGCCAGCAGCGAGGGACTAGCCTTTCAGGAGCAGTACTTC. It yields the protein CASSEGLAFQEQYF. Filled out from reference TRBV7-2 and TRBJ2-7, the complete variable domain reads GAGVSQSPSNKVTEKGKDVELRCDPISGHTALYWYRQSLGQGLEFLIYFQGNSAPDKSGLPSDRFSAERTGGSVSTLTIQRTQQEDSAVYLCASSEGLAFQEQYFGPGTRLTVT.

The chain is built from TRBV7-2 and TRBJ2-7, with 7 bases fitting TRBD1. V lost 4 bases and J lost 4; bases outside the gene matches: 7. The CDR3 length is 14 residues. Germline CDR1 and CDR2: SGHTA and FQGNSA. As DNA, the CDR3 is TGTGCCAGCAGCTATAACAGGGGTTGGTACGAGCAGTACTTC. This codes for CASSYNRGWYEQYF.